Each of the 21 T cell receptor beta chains below was sequenced from the same sample in a study of OX40 agonist ivuxolimab in advanced cancers. The repertoire was sequenced with immunoSEQ multiplex PCR; TCRdb's copy has only in-frame clones and lacks some. The sample lists approximately 50,000 clones, about 89% seen once, with 0.77% in the top ten. Source: CD4+ or CD8+ T cells sorted from blood, taken in a trial of the OX40 agonist ivuxolimab. The origin of the receptors is an adult with an advanced solid tumor such as melanoma, head and neck, liver or kidney cancer.

This rearrangement joins TRBV11-2 to TRBJ1-5, with D hard to call. V was shortened by 0 bases and J by 9 bases, with 9 bases between the two germline ends. The CDR3 runs to 13 residues. Germline values: CDR1 SGHAT, CDR2 FQNNGV. The CDR3 nucleotides read TGTGCCAGCAGCTTAGAGGCCTTTGGGCCCCAGCATTTT. It yields the protein CASSLEAFGPQHF. Filled out from reference TRBV11-2 and TRBJ1-5, the complete variable domain reads EAGVAQSPRYKIIEKRQSVAFWCNPISGHATLYWYQQILGQGPKLLIQFQNNGVVDDSQLPKDRFSAERLKGVDSTLKIQPAKLEDSAVYLCASSLEAFGPQHFGDGTRLSIL.

The CDR3 nucleotides are TGTGCCAGTGGGACAGGGGGACAAGAGACCCAGTACTTC. It codes for CASGTGGQETQYF. The rearrangement uses TRBV28 and TRBJ2-5, with TRBD1 matching over 11 bases. In germline, CDR1 is MDHEN, CDR2 SYDVKM. This CDR3 is 13 amino acids long. V was pared by 9 bases and J by 2 bases, with 2 bases of the junction left unmatched.

This chain's CDR3 is CSVEAAYEQYF. CDR3 in DNA: TGCAGCGTTGAGGCAGCCTACGAGCAGTACTTC. The gene calls are TRBV29-1 and TRBJ2-7; no reliable D call. The CDR3 runs 11 residues. Germline CDR1 reads SQVTM; CDR2 reads ANQGSEA. V lost 3 bases to trimming and J lost 2 bases, with 5 bases between them.

The chain is built from TRBV27 and TRBJ1-5; D is unclear. Trimming removed 3 bases from V and 3 bases from J, with 9 bases in between. The CDR3 is 14 amino acids. Germline CDR1 is MNHEY and CDR2 is SMNVEV (reference sequence). This CDR3 is CASSFGSYNQPQHF. The CDR3 DNA reads as TGTGCCAGCAGTTTTGGGTCTTACAATCAGCCCCAGCATTTT.

The chain has TRBV6-5 and TRBJ2-2, with 9 bases fitting TRBD1. The CDR3 length is 15 residues. Germline CDR1 is MNHEY and CDR2 is SVGAGI. The V gene end was trimmed by 6 bases and the J gene end by 8 bases; junction bases not matched to a gene: 10. The CDR3 protein is CASSHGTGNRGELFF. CDR3 coding DNA: TGTGCCAGCAGCCACGGGACAGGGAATAGGGGGGAGCTGTTTTTT.

This sequence joins TRBV6-6 and TRBJ1-5; tentatively, D is TRBD1 (5 bases). CDR3 length equals 13 residues. Per germline, CDR1 MNHNY and CDR2 SVGAGI (reference sequence). With 2 bases removed from V and 9 bases from J, the gap between germline ends came to 11 bases. CDR3 sequence: CASSYGGNGPQHF. The CDR3 region has the DNA TGTGCCAGCAGTTACGGGGGAAACGGGCCCCAGCATTTT.

For the CDR3, the DNA is TGTGCCTGGAGTAGTACAACGGGAAATCAGCCCCAGCATTTT. Protein sequence: CAWSSTTGNQPQHF. V is TRBV30 and J is TRBJ1-5; no reliable D call. This CDR3 contains 14 residues. Germline CDR1 is GTSNPN and CDR2 is SVGIG (reference sequence). Trimming cost V 2 bases and J 4 bases, with 12 bases left between them. Together with reference TRBV30 and TRBJ1-5, the CDR3 gives the full variable domain: SQTIHQWPATLVQPVGSPLSLECTVEGTSNPNLYWYRQAAGRGLQLLFYSVGIGQISSEVPQNLSASRPQDRQFILSSKKLLLSDSGFYLCAWSSTTGNQPQHFGDGTRLSIL.

The V call is TRBV11-2, the J call TRBJ2-2, with TRBD1 identical over 9 bases. CDR1 is SGHAT and CDR2 is FQNNGV in the germline V gene. CDR3 length: 14 amino acids. The ends lost 7 bases at V and 1 base at J; junction bases unmatched: 1. CDR3 residues: CASTGQGNTGELFF. The CDR3 bases are TGTGCCAGCACGGGACAGGGGAACACCGGGGAGCTGTTTTTT. The whole variable domain, filled in from reference TRBV11-2 and TRBJ2-2, reads EAGVAQSPRYKIIEKRQSVAFWCNPISGHATLYWYQQILGQGPKLLIQFQNNGVVDDSQLPKDRFSAERLKGVDSTLKIQPAKLEDSAVYLCASTGQGNTGELFFGEGSRLTVL.

This clone was recorded only once. This chain links TRBV5-8 with TRBJ2-7; D is perhaps TRBD1 (6 bases). Germline V gene lookup returns CDR1 SGHTS and CDR2 YDEGEE. The CDR3 runs to 13 residues. The ends were cut back, 2 bases at V and 3 bases at J, with 9 bases in the middle. The CDR3 here is CASSLGGHYEQYF. CDR3 sequence (DNA): TGTGCCAGCAGCTTAGGGGGACACTACGAGCAGTACTTC.

The J gene is TRBJ2-7, the V gene TRBV6-5, with a tentative D call TRBD1 (5 bases). V lost 8 bases and J 1 base, leaving 6 bases between the germline ends. There are 11 residues in the CDR3. Germline CDR1 MNHEY, CDR2 SVGAGI. CDR3 sequence (DNA): TGTGCCAGCGGGGCTTCCTACGAGCAGTACTTC. Translating it yields CASGASYEQYF.

The V call is TRBV5-1, the J call TRBJ1-1, with D tentatively TRBD1 (5 bases). From germline, CDR1 is SGHRS and CDR2 YFSETQ. Trimming stripped 4 bases from V and 6 bases from J, with 10 bases between. The CDR3 sequence is 12 residues long. In DNA, the CDR3 is TGCGCCAGCAGCCGAGAGGGGCCTGAAGCTTTCTTT. Encoded protein: CASSREGPEAFF.

The V call is TRBV2, the J call TRBJ1-1, with D tentatively TRBD1 (5 bases). The germline V gene has CDR1 SNHLY and CDR2 FYNNEI. The CDR3 has 14 amino acids. V lost 8 bases and J lost 1, with 14 bases in between. In DNA form, the CDR3 reads TGTGCCAGCCAGGTGAGGGGCCGGAACACTGAAGCTTTCTTT. Amino acid sequence: CASQVRGRNTEAFF.

This clone was seen only once. V is TRBV11-2 and J is TRBJ1-2; 7 bases are a match to TRBD1. This CDR3 is 16 amino acids long. Germline CDR1 and CDR2: SGHAT and FQNNGV. V gave up 3 bases and J gave up 3 bases; unmatched junction bases: 10. The CDR3 DNA sequence: TGTGCCAGCAGCTTGGATACAACAGGGGTATACTATGGCTACACCTTC. This translates into CASSLDTTGVYYGYTF.

The chain joins TRBV6-5 to TRBJ2-1, with 7 bases lining up with TRBD1. This CDR3 spans 15 amino acids. J was trimmed by 4 bases and V by 6 bases; bases with no gene match: 9. The germline V gene has CDR1 MNHEY and CDR2 SVGAGI. In DNA, the CDR3 is TGTGCCAGCAGCCGCAACAGGGGCGATTACAATGAGCAGTTCTTC. Translated, it gives CASSRNRGDYNEQFF.

The sample holds one count of this clone. The chain couples TRBV6-5 to TRBJ2-1, with D unresolved. Germline loops: CDR1 MNHEY, CDR2 SVGAGI. Trimming removed 0 bases at V and 4 bases at J, with 7 bases between. The CDR3 sequence is 14 residues long. The DNA of the CDR3 is TGTGCCAGCAGTTACTCGAGCAGTTACAATGAGCAGTTCTTC. Its protein is CASSYSSSYNEQFF.

The chain couples TRBV6-1 to TRBJ1-1; D is uncertain. Germline V gene data show CDR1 as MNHNS and CDR2 as SASEGT. Trimming removed 2 bases from V and 1 base from J, with 5 bases in between. This CDR3 is 13 amino acids long. CDR3 protein: CASSERENTEAFF. CDR3 nucleotide sequence: TGTGCCAGCAGTGAAAGGGAGAACACTGAAGCTTTCTTT.

The chain recombines TRBV29-1 with TRBJ2-6, with D perhaps given as TRBD1 or TRBD2 (6 bases each). Trimming stripped 4 bases from V and 1 base from J, with 11 bases between. The CDR3 has 15 amino acids. The germline V gene encodes CDR1 SQVTM and CDR2 ANQGSEA. The CDR3 region is CSVAGDSSGANVLTF. The CDR3 DNA follows: TGCAGCGTTGCAGGGGACTCATCTGGGGCCAACGTCCTGACTTTC. The whole variable domain, filled in from reference TRBV29-1 and TRBJ2-6, reads SAVISQKPSRDICQRGTSLTIQCQVDSQVTMMFWYRQQPGQSLTLIATANQGSEATYESGFVIDKFPISRPNLTFSTLTVSNMSPEDSSIYLCSVAGDSSGANVLTFGAGSRLTVL.

This chain connects TRBV6-5 to TRBJ1-2; D is ambiguous. The germline V gene encodes CDR1 MNHEY and CDR2 SVGAGI. The CDR3 totals 13 residues. The V end lost 5 bases, the J end lost 7 bases, and 14 bases lay between the germline ends. The CDR3 loop is CASSDRPEAGYTF. The CDR3 bases are TGTGCCAGCAGTGACCGACCGGAGGCTGGCTACACCTTC.

In its sample, this clone was seen once. The chain joins TRBV5-5 to TRBJ2-2, with D unclear. V lost 3 bases and J lost 1, with 4 bases in between. Germline V gene sequence: CDR1 SGHKS, CDR2 YYEKEE (reference sequence). The CDR3 contains 13 residues. The CDR3 spells CASSSRNTGELFF. In DNA form, the CDR3 reads TGTGCCAGCAGCTCCCGGAACACCGGGGAGCTGTTTTTT. Full variable domain (missing parts from reference TRBV5-5 and TRBJ2-2): DAGVTQSPTHLIKTRGQQVTLRCSPISGHKSVSWYQQVLGQGPQFIFQYYEKEERGRGNFPDRFSARQFPNYSSELNVNALLLGDSALYLCASSSRNTGELFFGEGSRLTVL.

The chain recombines TRBV6-5 with TRBJ2-1; D gene unclear. Germline CDR1 MNHEY, CDR2 SVGAGI. The CDR3 has 13 residues. V was cut by 4 bases and J by 6 bases, with 10 bases left in between. CDR3 sequence (DNA): TGTGCCAGCAGTTCGAAGGGATCCAATGAGCAGTTCTTC. Its translation: CASSSKGSNEQFF.

J is TRBJ2-5 and V is TRBV6-1, with D tentatively TRBD1 or TRBD2 (5 bases each). Trimming took off 7 bases at V and 0 bases at J, with 15 bases between the two ends. Germline lookup yields CDR1 MNHNS and CDR2 SASEGT. There are 15 residues in the CDR3. The CDR3 here is CASKYGGAYQETQYF. CDR3 DNA: TGTGCCAGCAAGTATGGGGGAGCGTACCAAGAGACCCAGTACTTC.